The 24 T cell receptor beta chains in this list originate from one sample, sequenced in a study of T cell responses to AZD1222 COVID-19 vaccine. Using immunoSEQ multiplex PCR, the repertoire was profiled, and TCRdb retains in-frame clones only, with some absent. The profile shows 120,000 to 150,000 clones, approximately 90% of them singletons. This specimen was peripheral blood, taken 28 days after the second AZD1222 dose. These receptors all come from an adult who received the AZD1222 COVID-19 vaccine.

The chain recombines TRBV28 with TRBJ2-7; D is undetermined. This CDR3 region has 13 residues. Germline V gene sequence: CDR1 MDHEN, CDR2 SYDVKM. Deletions cut 1 base from V and 13 bases from J, with 17 bases between. CDR3 DNA sequence: TGTGCCAGCAGTTTATCCCAGTGGGCAACAGCCTACTTC. It yields the protein CASSLSQWATAYF.

V and J are TRBV3-1 (or the pseudogene TRBV3-2) and TRBJ1-4, with 9 positions matching TRBD1. In germline, CDR1 is LGHDT, CDR2 YNNKEL (reference sequence). The CDR3 has 20 amino acids. V lost 3 bases to trimming and J lost 6 bases; unmatched junction nucleotides: 20. The CDR3 here is CASSQDLPGQGSIGDEKLFF. In DNA, the CDR3 is TGTGCCAGCAGCCAGGACCTTCCGGGACAGGGATCCATTGGGGATGAAAAACTGTTTTTT.

This sequence joins TRBV29-1 and TRBJ2-5, with a tentative D call TRBD2 (6 bases). V was shortened by 1 base and J by 5 bases, with 17 bases between the two germline ends. This CDR3 has 15 residues. CDR1 is SQVTM and CDR2 is ANQGSEA in the germline V gene. The CDR3 sequence is CSVEAPGASRETQYF. CDR3 nucleotide sequence: TGCAGCGTTGAAGCCCCGGGAGCAAGTAGGGAGACCCAGTACTTC.

V gene TRBV4-1 combines with J gene TRBJ2-3; 9 bases fit TRBD2. J gave up 3 bases and V 1 base, and 8 bases lay outside the gene matches. Germline CDR1 reads MGHRA; CDR2 reads YSYEKL. The length of the CDR3 is 17 residues. CDR3 loop: CASSQGGAGGGTDTQYF. DNA of the CDR3: TGCGCCAGCAGCCAAGGGGGAGCGGGGGGTGGAACAGATACGCAGTATTTT.

This chain links TRBV19 with TRBJ2-6; 8 bases agree with TRBD1. CDR1 and CDR2 (germline): LNHDA, SQIVND (reference sequence). There are 16 residues in the CDR3. V was pared by 4 bases and J by 0 bases, with 2 bases of the junction left unmatched. CDR3 loop: CASSTGQGSGANVLTF. CDR3 in DNA: TGTGCCAGTAGTACTGGACAGGGCTCTGGGGCCAACGTCCTGACTTTC.

V gene TRBV2 combines with J gene TRBJ1-6, with no clear D. V shed 1 base and J shed 4 bases, with 2 bases lying between them. The germline gives CDR1 SNHLY, CDR2 FYNNEI. This CDR3 comprises 13 residues. DNA of the CDR3: TGTGCCAGCAGTGAAGATTATAATTCACCCCTCCACTTT. Translation: CASSEDYNSPLHF.

The CDR3 sequence: CASSSSPGSGYTF. CDR3 DNA: TGTGCCAGCAGCTCGTCCCCCGGATCTGGCTACACCTTC. The chain links TRBV7-9 to TRBJ1-2; D gene uncertain. Germline CDR1 is SEHNR and CDR2 is FQNEAQ (reference sequence). There are 13 residues in the CDR3. V dropped 4 bases and J dropped 7 bases, with 13 bases sitting between them.

DNA for the CDR3: TGTGCCAGTAGTATGGGACAGGGAGGCACTAATGAAAAACTGTTTTTT. It yields the protein CASSMGQGGTNEKLFF. The chain uses TRBV19 and TRBJ1-4; 9 bases fit TRBD1. From germline, CDR1 is LNHDA and CDR2 SQIVND (reference sequence). The CDR3 sequence is 16 residues long. J lost 2 bases, V lost 3 bases, and 4 bases had no gene match.

This chain links TRBV5-4 with TRBJ1-2; TRBD1 might be the D (6 bases). Per germline, CDR1 SGHNT and CDR2 YYREEE (reference sequence). The V end lost 7 bases, the J end lost 2 bases, and 12 bases lay between the germline ends. This CDR3 is built from 13 residues. The CDR3 spells CASHRVKNYGYTF. CDR3 sequence (DNA): TGTGCCAGCCACAGGGTTAAGAACTATGGCTACACCTTC. The variable domain in full, completed from reference TRBV5-4 and TRBJ1-2, reads ETGVTQSPTHLIKTRGQQVTLRCSSQSGHNTVSWYQQALGQGPQFIFQYYREEENGRGNFPPRFSGLQFPNYSSELNVNALELDDSALYLCASHRVKNYGYTFGSGTRLTVV.

This sequence joins TRBV19 and TRBJ2-1; D not resolved. Trimming shortened V by 3 bases and J by 2 bases, and 5 bases separated the two germline ends. The CDR3 covers 13 residues. The germline gives CDR1 LNHDA, CDR2 SQIVND (reference sequence). Here the CDR3 DNA reads TGTGCCAGTAGTATTTCCCCCTACAATGAGCAGTTCTTC. Its translation: CASSISPYNEQFF. Together with reference TRBV19 and TRBJ2-1, the CDR3 gives the full variable domain: DGGITQSPKYLFRKEGQNVTLSCEQNLNHDAMYWYRQDPGQGLRLIYYSQIVNDFQKGDIAEGYSVSREKKESFPLTVTSAQKNPTAFYLCASSISPYNEQFFGPGTRLTVL.

The gene calls are TRBV19 and TRBJ1-1; D is unresolved. Germline assignment: CDR1 LNHDA and CDR2 SQIVND (reference sequence). Trimming shortened V by 3 bases and J by 1 base, and 18 bases separated the two germline ends. The CDR3 is 17 residues long. The CDR3 is CASSIGRAINWNTEAFF. For the CDR3, the DNA is TGTGCCAGTAGTATCGGACGTGCCATCAATTGGAACACTGAAGCTTTCTTT.

The rearrangement links TRBV7-9 to TRBJ2-5; the match to TRBD1 covers 8 bases. Germline-derived CDR1 and CDR2 are SEHNR and FQNEAQ (reference sequence). Germline trimming cut 4 bases from V and 4 bases from J; bases unmatched to any gene: 5. This CDR3 is 14 amino acids long. CDR3 nucleotides: TGTGCCAGCAGCTCCGGGACAGGTCTAGAGACCCAGTACTTC. Protein product: CASSSGTGLETQYF.

This clone was seen a few times. V gene TRBV5-4 combines with J gene TRBJ2-7, with TRBD1 as a possible D gene (6 bases). V dropped 4 bases and J dropped 6 bases, with 14 bases sitting between them. The CDR3 has 13 residues. CDR1 is SGHNT and CDR2 is YYREEE in the germline V gene (reference sequence). CDR3 protein: CASSLQGSREQYF. The CDR3 coding sequence is TGTGCCAGCAGCCTACAGGGAAGTCGCGAGCAGTACTTC. The full variable domain, its missing parts supplied by reference TRBV5-4 and TRBJ2-7, is ETGVTQSPTHLIKTRGQQVTLRCSSQSGHNTVSWYQQALGQGPQFIFQYYREEENGRGNFPPRFSGLQFPNYSSELNVNALELDDSALYLCASSLQGSREQYFGPGTRLTVT.

The V gene is TRBV6-1, the J gene TRBJ2-3; 7 bases map to TRBD1. With V trimmed by 1 base and J by 5 bases, 3 bases remained unmatched. CDR1 is MNHNS and CDR2 is SASEGT in the germline V gene. CDR3 length: 14 amino acids. The CDR3 nucleotides read TGTGCCAGCAGTGAAGGACAGGGAAGAGATACGCAGTATTTT. Protein product: CASSEGQGRDTQYF.

The CDR3 nucleotides are TGTGCCAGCAGCCCGATGGACAGAGAGAACACTGAAGCTTTCTTT. Protein product: CASSPMDRENTEAFF. This sequence joins TRBV5-6 and TRBJ1-1, with D maybe TRBD1 (6 bases). CDR1 is SGHDT, CDR2 YYEEEE, per germline. V lost 4 bases, J lost 1 base, and 14 bases lay in between. The CDR3 covers 15 residues.

A word on this clone: Germline is not matched at one junction end, which may reflect a read error. This chain links TRBV2 with TRBJ2-1; 9 nucleotides line up with TRBD2. Germline loops: CDR1 SNHLY, CDR2 FYNNEI. There are 15 residues in the CDR3. The CDR3, as DNA: TGTGCCAGCAGGGAAGCGGGAGGTTCGTCCGATGAGCAGTTCTTC. Translated: CASREAGGSSDEQFF.

In its sample, this clone was seen once. The V gene is TRBV4-1, the J gene TRBJ1-2; 7 bases are shared with TRBD1. V lost 4 bases, J lost 1 base, and 15 bases stayed unmatched. The CDR3 covers 18 residues. Per the germline V gene, CDR1 is MGHRA and CDR2 is YSYEKL. The CDR3 loop reads CASSRADRDRSHNYGYTF. The DNA of the CDR3 is TGCGCCAGCAGCCGTGCTGACCGGGACAGAAGCCATAACTATGGCTACACCTTC.

The gene calls are TRBV27 and TRBJ1-1; no definite D call. The CDR3 runs 14 residues. The V gene's germline CDR1 is MNHEY and CDR2 SMNVEV (reference sequence). The ends were cut back, 8 bases at V and 4 bases at J, with 17 bases in the middle. The CDR3 DNA is TGTGCCAGCCCCACTTCACTGCAGTGCACTGAAGCTTTCTTT. This gives the protein CASPTSLQCTEAFF.

The V call is TRBV7-2, the J call TRBJ1-5; D gene unclear. The CDR3 consists of 13 residues. Trimming removed 5 bases from V and 0 bases from J, with 5 bases in between. CDR1 is SGHTA, CDR2 FQGNSA, per germline. The CDR3 nucleotides read TGTGCCAGCAGCCCAAATAGCAATCAGCCCCAGCATTTT. Translating gives CASSPNSNQPQHF.

The chain carries TRBV20-1 and TRBJ1-5, with TRBD1 as a possible D gene (6 bases). V was cut by 3 bases and J by 7 bases, with 13 bases left in between. In germline, CDR1 is DFQATT, CDR2 SNEGSKA (reference sequence). This CDR3 has 13 amino acids. The CDR3: CSASLLGGQPQHF. The CDR3 DNA reads as TGCAGTGCTAGTTTGTTAGGGGGACAGCCCCAGCATTTT.

V usage is TRBV10-1 and J usage is TRBJ1-5, with 9 bases lining up with TRBD1. The CDR3 consists of 16 residues. The ends lost 7 bases at V and 1 base at J; junction bases unmatched: 8. Germline CDR1 and CDR2: WNHNN and SYGVQD (reference sequence). In DNA form, the CDR3 reads TGCGCCAGCACCGGGGACAGGGAATGGAGCAATCAGCCCCAGCATTTT. Its translation is CASTGDREWSNQPQHF.

CDR3 in DNA: TGTGCCACCAGCAAAGCGACGGGAGGATACAATGAGCAGTTCTTC. The encoded protein is CATSKATGGYNEQFF. The chain joins TRBV15 to TRBJ2-1; 7 bases line up with TRBD2. Trimming removed 4 bases from V and 4 bases from J; junction bases left unmatched: 7. Germline loops: CDR1 LNHNV, CDR2 YYDKDF (reference sequence). There are 15 residues in the CDR3.

This clone was found once. V and J are TRBV18 and TRBJ1-1; D gene uncertain. The CDR3 runs 14 residues. V was clipped by 0 bases and J by 1 base, with 6 bases between them. Germline V gives CDR1 KGHSH, CDR2 LQKENI. The CDR3 nucleotides read TGTGCCAGCTCACCACCGGCGGGGAACACTGAAGCTTTCTTT. Protein: CASSPPAGNTEAFF.

The rearrangement joins TRBV29-1 to TRBJ1-2, with a weak D call TRBD1 (6 bases). From germline, CDR1 is SQVTM and CDR2 ANQGSEA. This CDR3 has 17 amino acids. Trimming cost V 7 bases and J 3 bases, with 27 bases left between them. The CDR3 reads CSAPDEGNQGIDYGYTF. As DNA, the CDR3 is TGCAGCGCACCCGATGAGGGGAATCAGGGGATAGACTATGGCTACACCTTC. The full variable domain, its missing parts supplied by reference TRBV29-1 and TRBJ1-2, is SAVISQKPSRDICQRGTSLTIQCQVDSQVTMMFWYRQQPGQSLTLIATANQGSEATYESGFVIDKFPISRPNLTFSTLTVSNMSPEDSSIYLCSAPDEGNQGIDYGYTFGSGTRLTVV.